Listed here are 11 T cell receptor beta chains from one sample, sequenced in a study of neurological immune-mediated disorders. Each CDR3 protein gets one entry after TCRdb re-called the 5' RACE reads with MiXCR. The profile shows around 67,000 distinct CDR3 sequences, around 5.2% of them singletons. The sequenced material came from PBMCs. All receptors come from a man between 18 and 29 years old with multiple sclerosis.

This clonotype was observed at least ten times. The CDR3 sequence is CASSYSTGTGYEQYF. The CDR3 nucleotides read TGTGCCAGCAGTTACTCCACCGGGACAGGGTACGAGCAGTACTTC. The gene calls are TRBV6-6 and TRBJ2-7, with 9 nucleotides matching TRBD1. The CDR3 totals 15 residues. Germline V gene sequence: CDR1 MNHNY, CDR2 SVGAGI (reference sequence). The V gene end was trimmed by 0 bases and the J gene end by 4 bases; junction bases not matched to a gene: 4.

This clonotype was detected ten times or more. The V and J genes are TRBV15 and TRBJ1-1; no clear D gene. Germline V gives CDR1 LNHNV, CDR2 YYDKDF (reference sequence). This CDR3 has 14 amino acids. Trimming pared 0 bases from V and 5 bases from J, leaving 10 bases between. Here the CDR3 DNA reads TGTGCCACCAGCAGAGATCCGGGGAGTACTGAAGCTTTCTTT. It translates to CATSRDPGSTEAFF.

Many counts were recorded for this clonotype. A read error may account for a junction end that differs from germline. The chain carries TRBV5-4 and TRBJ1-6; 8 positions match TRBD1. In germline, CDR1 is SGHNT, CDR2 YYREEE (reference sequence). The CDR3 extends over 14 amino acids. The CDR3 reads CASSPDRGNSPLNF. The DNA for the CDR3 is TGTGCCAGCAGCCCCGACAGGGGCAACTCACCCCTCAACTTT. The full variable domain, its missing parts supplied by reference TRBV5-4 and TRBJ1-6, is ETGVTQSPTHLIKTRGQQVTLRCSSQSGHNTVSWYQQALGQGPQFIFQYYREEENGRGNFPPRFSGLQFPNYSSELNVNALELDDSALYLCASSPDRGNSPLNFGNGTRLTVT.

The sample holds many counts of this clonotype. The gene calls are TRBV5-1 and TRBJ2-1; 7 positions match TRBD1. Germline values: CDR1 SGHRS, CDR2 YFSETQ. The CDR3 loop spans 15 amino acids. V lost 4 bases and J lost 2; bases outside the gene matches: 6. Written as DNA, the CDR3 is TGCGCCAGCAGCGGAACCGGGACAGCCTACAATGAGCAGTTCTTC. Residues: CASSGTGTAYNEQFF.

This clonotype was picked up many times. The CDR3, as DNA: TGCAGTGCTAGACCTCGACTAGCGGGAGGCCCCGTCTTCTTC. Translation gives CSARPRLAGGPVFF. This chain links TRBV20-1 with TRBJ2-1; 13 nucleotides line up with TRBD2. Germline CDR1 and CDR2: DFQATT and SNEGSKA (reference sequence). Trimming at V came to 2 bases and at J to 16 bases, leaving 11 bases not matched to a gene. The length of the CDR3 is 14 residues.

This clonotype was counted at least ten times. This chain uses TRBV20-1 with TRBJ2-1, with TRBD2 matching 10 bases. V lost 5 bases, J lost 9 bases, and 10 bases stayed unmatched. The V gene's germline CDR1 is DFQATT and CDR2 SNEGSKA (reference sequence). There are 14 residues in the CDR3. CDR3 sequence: CSALAGGSDGEQFF. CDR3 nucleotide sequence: TGCAGTGCTTTAGCGGGAGGTTCAGACGGTGAGCAGTTCTTC.

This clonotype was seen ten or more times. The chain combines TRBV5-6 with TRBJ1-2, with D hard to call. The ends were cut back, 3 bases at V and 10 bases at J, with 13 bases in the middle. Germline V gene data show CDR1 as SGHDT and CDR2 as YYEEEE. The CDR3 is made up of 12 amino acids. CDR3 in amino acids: CASSWKIPVYTF. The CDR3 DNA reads TGTGCCAGCAGCTGGAAGATTCCCGTCTACACCTTC.

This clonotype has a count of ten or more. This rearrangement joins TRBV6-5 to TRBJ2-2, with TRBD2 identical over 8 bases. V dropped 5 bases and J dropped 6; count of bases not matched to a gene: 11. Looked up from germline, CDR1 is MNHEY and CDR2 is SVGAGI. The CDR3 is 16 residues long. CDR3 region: CASSVESGRSPGELFF. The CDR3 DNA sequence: TGTGCCAGCAGTGTAGAAAGCGGGAGAAGTCCCGGGGAGCTGTTTTTT.

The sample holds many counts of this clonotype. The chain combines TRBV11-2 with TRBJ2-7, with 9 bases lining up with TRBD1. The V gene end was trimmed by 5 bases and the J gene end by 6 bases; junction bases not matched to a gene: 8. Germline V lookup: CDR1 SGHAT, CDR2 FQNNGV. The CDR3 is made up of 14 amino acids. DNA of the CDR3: TGTGCCAGCAGCACCCTCGGGACAGGGACCGAGCAGTACTTC. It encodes CASSTLGTGTEQYF.

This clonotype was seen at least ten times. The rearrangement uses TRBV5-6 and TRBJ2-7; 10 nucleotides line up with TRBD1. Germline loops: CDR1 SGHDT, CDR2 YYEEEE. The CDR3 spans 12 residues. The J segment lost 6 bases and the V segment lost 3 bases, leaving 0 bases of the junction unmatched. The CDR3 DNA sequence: TGTGCCAGCAGCTGGACAGGGGGCGAGCAGTACTTC. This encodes CASSWTGGEQYF.

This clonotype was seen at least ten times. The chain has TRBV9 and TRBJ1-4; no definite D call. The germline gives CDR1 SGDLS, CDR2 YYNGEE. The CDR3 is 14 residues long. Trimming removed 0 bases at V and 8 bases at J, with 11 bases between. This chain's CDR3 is CASSVDSGDEKLFF. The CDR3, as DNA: TGTGCCAGCAGCGTAGACAGCGGCGACGAAAAACTGTTTTTT.